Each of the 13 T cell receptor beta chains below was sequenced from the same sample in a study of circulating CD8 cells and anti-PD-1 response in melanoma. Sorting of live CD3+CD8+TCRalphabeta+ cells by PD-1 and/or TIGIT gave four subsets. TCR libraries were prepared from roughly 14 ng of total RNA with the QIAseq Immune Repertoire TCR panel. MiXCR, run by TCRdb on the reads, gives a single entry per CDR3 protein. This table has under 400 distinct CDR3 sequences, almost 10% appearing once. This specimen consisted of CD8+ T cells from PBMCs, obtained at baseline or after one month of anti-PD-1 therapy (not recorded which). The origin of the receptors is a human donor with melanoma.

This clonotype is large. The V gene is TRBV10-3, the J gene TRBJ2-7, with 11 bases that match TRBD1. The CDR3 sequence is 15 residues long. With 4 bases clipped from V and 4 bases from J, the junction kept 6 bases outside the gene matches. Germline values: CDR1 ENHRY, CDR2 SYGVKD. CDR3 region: CAISGPGQGVYEQYF. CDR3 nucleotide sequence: TGTGCCATCAGTGGACCGGGACAGGGGGTATACGAGCAGTACTTC.

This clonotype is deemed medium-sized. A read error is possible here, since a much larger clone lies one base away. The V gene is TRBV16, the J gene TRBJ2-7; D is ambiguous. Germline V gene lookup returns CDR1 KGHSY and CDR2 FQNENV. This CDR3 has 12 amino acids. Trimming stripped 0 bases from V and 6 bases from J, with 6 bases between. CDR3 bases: TGTGCCAGCAGCCAATCGCCCTGCGAGCAGTACTTC. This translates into CASSQSPCEQYF.

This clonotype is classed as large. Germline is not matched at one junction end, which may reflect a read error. The CDR3 sequence is CASSLEWDRGENF. Written as DNA, the CDR3 is TGTGCCAGCAGCTTAGAGTGGGACAGGGGGGAGAACTTC. The chain recombines TRBV7-8 with TRBJ2-7; 11 nucleotides match TRBD1. This CDR3 has 13 amino acids. In germline, CDR1 is SGHVS, CDR2 FQNEAQ.

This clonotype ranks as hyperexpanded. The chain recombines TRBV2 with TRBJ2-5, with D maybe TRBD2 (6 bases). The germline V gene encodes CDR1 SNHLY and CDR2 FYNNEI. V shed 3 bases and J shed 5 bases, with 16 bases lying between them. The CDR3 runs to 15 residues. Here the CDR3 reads CASSDPDYGGETQYF. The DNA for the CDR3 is TGTGCCAGCAGTGACCCGGATTATGGAGGGGAGACCCAGTACTTC.

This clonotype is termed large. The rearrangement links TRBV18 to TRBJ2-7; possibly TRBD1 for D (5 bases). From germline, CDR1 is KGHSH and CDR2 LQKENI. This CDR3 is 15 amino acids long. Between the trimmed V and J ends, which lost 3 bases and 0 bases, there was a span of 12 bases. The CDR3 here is CASSPTTVHSYEQYF. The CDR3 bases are TGTGCCAGCTCACCTACGACAGTCCACTCCTACGAGCAGTACTTC. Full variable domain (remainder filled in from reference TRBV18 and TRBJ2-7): NAGVMQNPRHLVRRRGQEARLRCSPMKGHSHVYWYRQLPEEGLKFMVYLQKENIIDESGMPKERFSAEFPKEGPSILRIQQVVRGDSAAYFCASSPTTVHSYEQYFGPGTRLTVT.

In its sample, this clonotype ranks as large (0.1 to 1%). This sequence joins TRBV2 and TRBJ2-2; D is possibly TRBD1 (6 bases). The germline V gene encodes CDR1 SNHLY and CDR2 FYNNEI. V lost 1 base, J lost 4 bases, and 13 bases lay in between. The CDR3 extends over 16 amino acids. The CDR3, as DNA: TGTGCCAGCAGTGAAGAGGGGGACCCCACCACCGGGGAGCTGTTTTTT. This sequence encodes CASSEEGDPTTGELFF.

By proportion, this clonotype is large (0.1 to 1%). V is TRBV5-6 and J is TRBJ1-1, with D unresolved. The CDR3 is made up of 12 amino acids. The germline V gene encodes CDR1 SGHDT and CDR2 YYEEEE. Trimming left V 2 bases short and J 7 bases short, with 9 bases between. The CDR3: CASSFLTGEAFF. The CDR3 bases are TGTGCCAGCAGCTTCCTGACGGGTGAAGCTTTCTTT.

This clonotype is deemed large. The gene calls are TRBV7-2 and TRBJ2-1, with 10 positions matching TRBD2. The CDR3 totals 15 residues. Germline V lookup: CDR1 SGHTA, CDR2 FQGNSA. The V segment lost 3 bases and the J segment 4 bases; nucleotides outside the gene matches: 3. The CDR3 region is CASSFGTSDYNEQFF. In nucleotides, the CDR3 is TGTGCCAGCAGCTTTGGGACTAGCGATTACAATGAGCAGTTCTTC.

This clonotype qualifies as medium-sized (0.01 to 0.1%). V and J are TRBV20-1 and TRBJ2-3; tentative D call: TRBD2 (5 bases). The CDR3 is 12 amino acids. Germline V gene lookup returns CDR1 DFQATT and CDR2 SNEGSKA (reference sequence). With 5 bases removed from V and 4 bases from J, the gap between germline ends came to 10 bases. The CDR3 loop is CSARGLADTQYF. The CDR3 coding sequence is TGCAGTGCTCGCGGGCTGGCAGATACGCAGTATTTT.

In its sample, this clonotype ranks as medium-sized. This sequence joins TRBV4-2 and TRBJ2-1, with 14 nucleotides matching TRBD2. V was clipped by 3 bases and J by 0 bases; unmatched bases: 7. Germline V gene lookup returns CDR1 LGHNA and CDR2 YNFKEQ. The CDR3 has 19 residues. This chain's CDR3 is CASSQGTSGGLSSYNEQFF. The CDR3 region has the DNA TGTGCCAGCAGCCAGGGGACTAGCGGGGGCCTGAGCTCCTACAATGAGCAGTTCTTC.

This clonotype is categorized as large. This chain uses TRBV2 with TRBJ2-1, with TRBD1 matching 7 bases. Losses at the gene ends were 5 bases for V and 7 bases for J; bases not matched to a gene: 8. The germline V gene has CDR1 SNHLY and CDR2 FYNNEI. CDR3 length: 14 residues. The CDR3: CASSRDSSQNEQFF. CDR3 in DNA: TGTGCCAGCAGTCGGGACAGCTCCCAAAATGAGCAGTTCTTC.

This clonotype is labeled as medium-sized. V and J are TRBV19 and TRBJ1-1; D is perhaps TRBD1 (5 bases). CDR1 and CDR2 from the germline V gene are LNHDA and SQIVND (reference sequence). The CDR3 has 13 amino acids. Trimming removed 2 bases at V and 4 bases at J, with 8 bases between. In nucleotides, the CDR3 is TGTGCCAGTAGTATACAGGGCCCCACTGAAGCTTTCTTT. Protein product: CASSIQGPTEAFF.

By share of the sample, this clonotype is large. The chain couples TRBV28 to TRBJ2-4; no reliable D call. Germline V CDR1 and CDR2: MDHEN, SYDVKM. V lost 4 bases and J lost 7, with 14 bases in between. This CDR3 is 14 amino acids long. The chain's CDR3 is CASSWQVNPNIQYF. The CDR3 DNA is TGTGCCAGCAGTTGGCAGGTAAACCCGAACATTCAGTACTTC.